One and the same sample provided the 18 T cell receptor beta chains below, sequenced in a study of cytomegalovirus exposure and HLA in healthy donors. Use of 60 Vbeta and 13 Jbeta primers characterized the PCR. Profiling relied on immunoSEQ multiplex PCR, and the TCRdb table lists in-frame clones only, not all of them. The data hold 75,000 to 90,000 clones, with less than 85% observed a single time. Material: PBMCs. These receptors all stem from a man in his forties in good health and CMV-seropositive.

This chain links TRBV6-5 with TRBJ2-2; maybe TRBD2 (6 bases). The CDR3 is 15 residues long. Trimming stripped 8 bases from V and 4 bases from J, with 17 bases between. Germline V CDR1 and CDR2: MNHEY, SVGAGI. The CDR3 is CASGGVGFRTGELFF. CDR3 nucleotide sequence: TGTGCCAGCGGAGGGGTCGGGTTTCGCACCGGGGAGCTGTTTTTT.

This sequence joins TRBV2 and TRBJ1-1; the D is unclear. V lost 2 bases and J 0 bases, leaving 4 bases between the germline ends. This CDR3 is 13 amino acids long. Looked up from germline, CDR1 is SNHLY and CDR2 is FYNNEI. In nucleotides, the CDR3 is TGTGCCAGCAGTGAAACATTGAACACTGAAGCTTTCTTT. Translated, it gives CASSETLNTEAFF.

V gene TRBV5-3 combines with J gene TRBJ2-3, with D possibly matching TRBD1 (5 bases). TRBV5-3 is an ORF; its function is uncertain. The CDR3 extends over 17 amino acids. Trimming took 4 bases from V and 2 from J, leaving 20 bases between them. This CDR3 is CARSTYRIELVTDTQYF. CDR3 sequence (DNA): TGTGCCAGAAGCACCTACAGGATTGAATTGGTCACAGATACGCAGTATTTT.

The chain employs TRBV28 and TRBJ2-7; 11 nucleotides align to TRBD2. J was trimmed by 3 bases and V by 5 bases; bases with no gene match: 6. The germline V gene encodes CDR1 MDHEN and CDR2 SYDVKM. The CDR3 is 15 amino acids. The CDR3 sequence is CASSPGGTSGYEQYF. The DNA for the CDR3 is TGTGCCAGCAGTCCCGGGGGGACTAGCGGCTACGAGCAGTACTTC.

This chain uses TRBV25-1 with TRBJ2-1, with 7 bases that match TRBD2. The CDR3 consists of 14 residues. CDR1 and CDR2 from the germline V gene are MGHDK and SYGVNS. With 10 bases clipped from V and 7 bases from J, the junction kept 13 bases outside the gene matches. This CDR3 is CATTGLADWNEQFF. DNA of the CDR3: TGTGCCACCACCGGGCTAGCGGACTGGAATGAGCAGTTCTTC.

This clone was recorded only once. A junction end diverges from the germline sequence, so it may reflect a read error. The sample has other DNA sequences that encode this CDR3 too. The chain carries TRBV7-3 and TRBJ2-2, with a weak D call TRBD2 (6 bases). The CDR3 extends over 13 amino acids. Germline CDR1 reads SGHTA; CDR2 reads FQGTGA. CDR3 region: CASSSEGTGELFF. CDR3 DNA: TGTGCCAGCAGCTCGGAGGGCACCGGAGAGCTGTTTTTT.

The chain uses TRBV10-3 and TRBJ1-6; 9 bases fit TRBD1. From germline, CDR1 is ENHRY and CDR2 SYGVKD. CDR3 length: 16 residues. Trimming cost V 8 bases and J 10 bases; bases outside gene matches: 15. In DNA, the CDR3 is TGTGCCATCCCCTCCCGGACAGGGGACGGAAGATCACCCCTCCACTTT. It translates to CAIPSRTGDGRSPLHF.

This chain joins TRBV5-1 and TRBJ2-7; 8 nucleotides match TRBD2. The germline CDR1 and CDR2 sequences are SGHRS and YFSETQ. With V trimmed by 4 bases and J by 3 bases, 9 bases remained unmatched. This CDR3 is 15 amino acids long. The CDR3 DNA is TGCGCCAGCAGCCCGGCCGGGGGGGGCGTCTACGAGCAGTACTTC. It codes for CASSPAGGGVYEQYF.

V and J are TRBV15 and TRBJ2-3; TRBD1 agrees at 7 bases. Trimming removed 6 bases from V and 2 bases from J; junction bases left unmatched: 8. This CDR3 is built from 15 residues. Looked up from germline, CDR1 is LNHNV and CDR2 is YYDKDF (reference sequence). CDR3 amino acids: CATSISGTVTDTQYF. The CDR3, as DNA: TGTGCCACCAGTATTTCCGGGACAGTCACAGATACGCAGTATTTT.

In its sample, this clone was seen a few times. The gene calls are TRBV6-5 and TRBJ1-3; 12 bases match TRBD1. The V and J ends lost 6 bases and 8 bases, in that order; junction bases with no gene match: 5. The CDR3 totals 14 residues. Germline lookup yields CDR1 MNHEY and CDR2 SVGAGI. CDR3: CASSPGTGGHTIYF. Here the CDR3 DNA reads TGTGCCAGCAGCCCCGGGACAGGGGGCCACACCATATATTTT.

The rearrangement links TRBV2 to TRBJ2-5; 12 nucleotides align to TRBD1. The DNA end is a closer match to TRBJ2-7, so the J assignment may be wrong. CDR1 is SNHLY, CDR2 FYNNEI, per germline. The CDR3 has 15 residues. CDR3 residues: CASRDGTGGKYEQYF. CDR3 DNA sequence: TGTGCCAGCAGGGACGGGACAGGGGGCAAGTACGAGCAGTACTTC.

Here the CDR3 DNA reads TGTGCCAGCAGCGTAGGCGGGTCCGACACCGGGGAGCTGTTTTTT. Amino acid sequence: CASSVGGSDTGELFF. The rearrangement joins TRBV9 to TRBJ2-2, with TRBD2 as a possible D gene (5 bases). V lost 0 bases, J lost 3 bases, and 9 bases lay in between. This CDR3 spans 15 amino acids. The V gene's germline CDR1 is SGDLS and CDR2 YYNGEE.

The gene calls are TRBV7-9 and TRBJ1-3; TRBD1 might be the D (5 bases). Germline CDR1 and CDR2: SEHNR and FQNEAQ (reference sequence). The V end lost 5 bases, the J end lost 0 bases, and 8 bases lay between the germline ends. This CDR3 spans 14 amino acids. The CDR3 spells CASSPTVSGNTIYF. CDR3 nucleotides: TGTGCCAGCAGCCCGACAGTCTCTGGAAACACCATATATTTT.

The chain has TRBV28 and TRBJ2-1; TRBD2 aligns across 10 bases. Unmatched junction bases numbered 11, after V lost 6 bases and J lost 3 bases. CDR3 length: 17 amino acids. From germline, CDR1 is MDHEN and CDR2 SYDVKM. The CDR3 here is CASSRPSGRMGYNEQFF. The CDR3 bases are TGTGCCAGCAGCCGTCCTAGCGGGAGAATGGGCTACAATGAGCAGTTCTTC.

The chain is built from TRBV18 and TRBJ2-3; 7 bases match TRBD1. J lost 10 bases, V lost 3 bases, and 7 bases had no gene match. The germline gives CDR1 KGHSH, CDR2 LQKENI. The CDR3 runs 13 residues. This CDR3 reads CASSPRDSRAQYF. The CDR3 coding sequence is TGTGCCAGCTCACCCCGGGACAGTCGGGCGCAGTATTTT.

The chain links TRBV19 to TRBJ1-1; D not certain. V dropped 1 base and J dropped 3 bases, with 9 bases sitting between them. The germline gives CDR1 LNHDA, CDR2 SQIVND (reference sequence). The CDR3 totals 14 residues. In DNA form, the CDR3 reads TGTGCCAGTAGTATAGGGTTCGGGGACACTGAAGCTTTCTTT. Translated, it gives CASSIGFGDTEAFF.

This clone came up once. The V call is TRBV5-1, the J call TRBJ2-7, with D possibly being TRBD2 (6 bases). The CDR3 runs to 13 residues. Between the trimmed V and J ends, which lost 7 bases and 5 bases, there was a span of 16 bases. Germline V gives CDR1 SGHRS, CDR2 YFSETQ. The CDR3 DNA is TGCGCCAGCGGCATCTGGGGGGTGGACGAGCAGTACTTC. It codes for CASGIWGVDEQYF.

V and J are TRBV5-6 and TRBJ2-1; 12 nucleotides line up with TRBD2. The CDR3 is 15 residues long. Losses at the gene ends were 5 bases for V and 3 bases for J; bases not matched to a gene: 3. CDR1 is SGHDT and CDR2 is YYEEEE in the germline V gene. Here the CDR3 DNA reads TGTGCCAGCAGACCGGGACTAGCGGGCTACAATGAGCAGTTCTTC. The encoded protein is CASRPGLAGYNEQFF.